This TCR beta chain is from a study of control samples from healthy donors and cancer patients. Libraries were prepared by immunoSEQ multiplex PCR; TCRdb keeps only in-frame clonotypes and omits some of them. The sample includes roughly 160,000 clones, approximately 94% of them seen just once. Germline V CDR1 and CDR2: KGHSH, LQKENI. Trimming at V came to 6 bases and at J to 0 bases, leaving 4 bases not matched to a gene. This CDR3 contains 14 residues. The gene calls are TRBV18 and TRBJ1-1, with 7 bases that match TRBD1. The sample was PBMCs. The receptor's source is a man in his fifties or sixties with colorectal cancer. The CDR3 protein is CASSVTGMNTEAFF. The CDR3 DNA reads TGTGCCAGCTCGGTGACAGGGATGAACACTGAAGCTTTCTTT.